The 23 T cell receptor beta chains reported below all come from one sample, sequenced in a study of control samples from healthy donors and cancer patients. Repertoires were generated with immunoSEQ multiplex PCR, while TCRdb's copy carries only in-frame clones and drops some. The data contain some 120,000 clones, more than 85% of them singletons. The sample consisted of blood. The source of these receptors is a man between 25 and 39 years old in good health.

The gene calls are TRBV5-5 and TRBJ1-6; TRBD1 might be the D (6 bases). The germline V gene encodes CDR1 SGHKS and CDR2 YYEKEE (reference sequence). The CDR3 extends over 16 amino acids. The V and J ends lost 4 bases and 7 bases respectively, with 18 bases between them. CDR3 sequence reads: CASSGGAGRPNSPLHF. CDR3 DNA sequence: TGTGCCAGCAGCGGGGGGGCAGGGAGACCCAATTCACCCCTCCACTTT.

The V call is TRBV19, the J call TRBJ1-1, with 7 bases aligning to TRBD1. The CDR3 has 15 residues. V lost 5 bases to trimming and J lost 3 bases; unmatched junction nucleotides: 9. Germline CDR1 and CDR2: LNHDA and SQIVND (reference sequence). The CDR3 coding sequence is TGTGCCAGTAGTGGGGTGACAGGGAGGGACACTGAAGCTTTCTTT. Translating gives CASSGVTGRDTEAFF.

The V gene is TRBV5-1, the J gene TRBJ2-2; D is unclear. The germline V and J ends were trimmed by 5 bases and 6 bases, with 8 bases remaining between them. This CDR3 contains 12 residues. CDR1 and CDR2 from the germline V gene are SGHRS and YFSETQ. CDR3 bases: TGCGCCAGCAGAGTGGGTGCCGGGGAGCTGTTTTTT. Amino acid sequence: CASRVGAGELFF.

This clone is a singleton in its sample. The rearrangement joins TRBV7-2 to TRBJ2-7, with D perhaps TRBD1 (5 bases). From germline, CDR1 is SGHTA and CDR2 FQGNSA. V lost 7 bases and J 10 bases, leaving 20 bases between the germline ends. The CDR3 extends over 13 amino acids. The CDR3 reads CASTTRQNFKQYF. The CDR3 nucleotides read TGTGCCAGCACTACCCGACAGAATTTTAAACAGTACTTC.

The chain recombines TRBV15 with TRBJ1-6; D is unclear. Trimming took off 3 bases at V and 9 bases at J, with 6 bases between the two ends. The CDR3 runs 12 residues. Germline V gene lookup returns CDR1 LNHNV and CDR2 YYDKDF (reference sequence). As DNA, the CDR3 is TGTGCCACCAGCAGTCGGCCTTCACCCCTCCACTTT. Its translation: CATSSRPSPLHF. The whole variable domain, filled in from reference TRBV15 and TRBJ1-6, reads DAMVIQNPRYQVTQFGKPVTLSCSQTLNHNVMYWYQQKSSQAPKLLFHYYDKDFNNEADTPDNFQSRRPNTSFCFLDIRSPGLGDTAMYLCATSSRPSPLHFGNGTRLTVT.

The chain carries TRBV7-9 and TRBJ1-5, with D perhaps TRBD1 (5 bases). Trimming took off 5 bases at V and 9 bases at J, with 20 bases between the two ends. The CDR3 covers 15 residues. Germline V CDR1 and CDR2: SEHNR, FQNEAQ (reference sequence). The CDR3 spells CASSPETFNGGPQHF. The CDR3 bases are TGTGCCAGCAGCCCGGAAACATTCAACGGGGGGCCCCAGCATTTT.

The chain is built from TRBV2 and TRBJ2-7; D gene ambiguous. The CDR3 totals 14 residues. V dropped 6 bases and J dropped 0 bases, with 12 bases sitting between them. Germline loops: CDR1 SNHLY, CDR2 FYNNEI. The CDR3 DNA sequence: TGTGCCAGCAGCCCCCAAGCCCTCTCCTACGAGCAGTACTTC. Protein product: CASSPQALSYEQYF.

The chain uses TRBV27 and TRBJ1-1; D unresolved. V lost 6 bases and J lost 2, with 13 bases in between. Germline loops: CDR1 MNHEY, CDR2 SMNVEV (reference sequence). The CDR3 spans 14 residues. The CDR3 loop reads CASSQKQRNTEAFF. The CDR3, as DNA: TGTGCCAGCAGCCAAAAACAGAGAAACACTGAAGCTTTCTTT.

This clone is a singleton in its sample. Other DNA variants within this sample encode the same CDR3. The V gene is TRBV5-1, the J gene TRBJ2-7; 7 bases agree with TRBD1. This CDR3 spans 14 amino acids. V dropped 3 bases and J dropped 0; count of bases not matched to a gene: 3. Germline-derived CDR1 and CDR2 are SGHRS and YFSETQ. CDR3: CASSSGTASYEQYF. CDR3 bases: TGCGCCAGCAGCTCCGGGACAGCCTCCTACGAGCAGTACTTC. Using reference TRBV5-1 and TRBJ2-7 for the parts outside the CDR3, the full variable domain is KAGVTQTPRYLIKTRGQQVTLSCSPISGHRSVSWYQQTPGQGLQFLFEYFSETQRNKGNFPGRFSGRQFSNSRSEMNVSTLELGDSALYLCASSSGTASYEQYFGPGTRLTVT.

A single count supports this clone. The chain couples TRBV1 to TRBJ2-7; the table's D gene call, TRBD2, was not cross checked with the DNA. TRBV1 is a known pseudogene. CDR3 length equals 17 residues. The DNA of the CDR3 is TGCACCAGCAGCCAAGATCCTCCCGGCTGGAATTCGGGTGAGCAGTACGTC. Encoded protein: CTSSQDPPGWNSGEQYV.

The J gene is TRBJ1-2, the V gene TRBV4-1; 9 bases are a match to TRBD1. The junction had 6 bases not matched to a gene; V was cut back by 0 bases and J by 7 bases. Germline V gene data show CDR1 as MGHRA and CDR2 as YSYEKL. The CDR3 runs to 15 residues. In DNA form, the CDR3 reads TGCGCCAGCAGCCAAGATTACGGACAGGGGTTTGGCTACACCTTC. Encoded protein: CASSQDYGQGFGYTF.

The V call is TRBV19, the J call TRBJ2-6, with D possibly TRBD1 on 5 matching bases. V lost 5 bases to trimming and J lost 4 bases, with 12 bases between them. The germline V gene has CDR1 LNHDA and CDR2 SQIVND (reference sequence). CDR3 length: 15 residues. The CDR3 sequence: CASSAAGSGANVLTF. The DNA of the CDR3 is TGTGCCAGTAGTGCCGCAGGGTCCGGGGCCAACGTCCTGACTTTC.

CDR3: CASSPEQGAAFF. Here the CDR3 DNA reads TGTGCCAGCTCGCCAGAACAGGGGGCCGCTTTCTTT. The J gene is TRBJ1-1, the V gene TRBV18; 9 bases are a match to TRBD1. This CDR3 spans 12 amino acids. Germline CDR1 reads KGHSH; CDR2 reads LQKENI. The trim removed 6 bases at V and 11 bases at J, leaving 7 bases unmatched. Full variable domain (missing parts from reference TRBV18 and TRBJ1-1): NAGVMQNPRHLVRRRGQEARLRCSPMKGHSHVYWYRQLPEEGLKFMVYLQKENIIDESGMPKERFSAEFPKEGPSILRIQQVVRGDSAAYFCASSPEQGAAFFGQGTRLTVV.

The V call is TRBV18, the J call TRBJ1-2; TRBD1 matches 8 bases. Germline CDR1 reads KGHSH; CDR2 reads LQKENI. The CDR3 extends over 16 amino acids. Trimming cost V 4 bases and J 7 bases; bases outside gene matches: 14. The CDR3 is CASSLVADRDISGYTF. CDR3 bases: TGTGCCAGCTCACTGGTGGCGGACAGGGACATCTCTGGCTACACCTTC. Combining the CDR3 with reference TRBV18 and TRBJ1-2 gives the whole variable domain NAGVMQNPRHLVRRRGQEARLRCSPMKGHSHVYWYRQLPEEGLKFMVYLQKENIIDESGMPKERFSAEFPKEGPSILRIQQVVRGDSAAYFCASSLVADRDISGYTFGSGTRLTVV.

The V and J genes are TRBV6-5 and TRBJ1-5, with D possibly being TRBD1 (5 bases). This CDR3 comprises 14 residues. V lost 6 bases and J lost 5, with 14 bases in between. Per germline, CDR1 MNHEY and CDR2 SVGAGI. The CDR3 spells CASSTSSGYQPQHF. The CDR3 DNA reads as TGTGCCAGCAGCACCAGTTCAGGGTATCAGCCCCAGCATTTT.

The chain combines TRBV10-2 with TRBJ1-2, with D unresolved. Germline V gives CDR1 WSHSY, CDR2 SAAADI. V lost 3 bases, J lost 0 bases, and 5 bases lay in between. The length of the CDR3 is 13 residues. CDR3 sequence reads: CASSDGTNYGYTF. In DNA, the CDR3 is TGCGCCAGCAGTGACGGAACTAACTATGGCTACACCTTC.

The rearrangement uses TRBV12-3 or TRBV12-4 and TRBJ1-3, with D uncertain. V was shortened by 8 bases and J by 8 bases, with 10 bases between the two germline ends. This CDR3 has 11 amino acids. The CDR3 nucleotides read TGTGCCAGCGCCAACCGGGACACCATATATTTT. Translated: CASANRDTIYF.

J is TRBJ1-6 and V is TRBV27, with D possibly matching TRBD1 (5 bases). The CDR3 runs to 15 residues. Trimming removed 0 bases from V and 6 bases from J, with 9 bases in between. Germline V gives CDR1 MNHEY, CDR2 SMNVEV (reference sequence). The CDR3 region is CASSLSAGGNSPLHF. Written as DNA, the CDR3 is TGTGCCAGCAGTTTATCGGCGGGGGGTAATTCACCCCTCCACTTT.

The chain carries TRBV6-5 and TRBJ1-1; TRBD1 might be the D (5 bases). V lost 2 bases to trimming and J lost 5 bases, with 9 bases between them. The CDR3 consists of 13 residues. The germline V gene encodes CDR1 MNHEY and CDR2 SVGAGI. CDR3 in amino acids: CASSYRGGTEAFF. In DNA form, the CDR3 reads TGTGCCAGCAGTTACCGCGGGGGAACTGAAGCTTTCTTT.

The chain combines TRBV5-4 with TRBJ2-1; D tentatively reads TRBD1 or TRBD2 (7 bases each). V was cut by 4 bases and J by 9 bases, with 23 bases left in between. Germline V gene sequence: CDR1 SGHNT, CDR2 YYREEE (reference sequence). The CDR3 consists of 16 residues. CDR3 region: CASSGTTASGGPEQFF. The CDR3 nucleotides are TGTGCCAGCAGCGGGACTACAGCGTCAGGGGGACCTGAGCAGTTCTTC.

This clone has only one observation. The J gene is TRBJ2-2, the V gene TRBV11-2; TRBD2 matches at 12 bases. The CDR3 covers 16 residues. The J segment lost 5 bases and the V segment lost 4 bases, leaving 5 bases of the junction unmatched. The germline V gene encodes CDR1 SGHAT and CDR2 FQNNGV. The CDR3 loop is CASSSPGLAGTGELFF. The CDR3 region has the DNA TGTGCCAGCAGCTCACCGGGACTAGCGGGTACCGGGGAGCTGTTTTTT.

The rearrangement uses TRBV19 and TRBJ2-5; unclear D gene. From germline, CDR1 is LNHDA and CDR2 SQIVND (reference sequence). The CDR3 length is 11 residues. V lost 10 bases to trimming and J lost 4 bases, with 10 bases between them. The CDR3 DNA follows: TGTGCCACCCGGAAAGGAGAGACCCAGTACTTC. Translating it yields CATRKGETQYF.

This chain links TRBV4-1 with TRBJ1-1, with a possible D match to TRBD1 (5 bases). CDR3 size: 13 residues. Trimming pared 4 bases from V and 2 bases from J, leaving 8 bases between. Germline CDR1 MGHRA, CDR2 YSYEKL. The CDR3 sequence: CASSPRENTEAFF. The DNA of the CDR3 is TGCGCCAGCAGCCCCAGGGAAAACACTGAAGCTTTCTTT.